This section outlines one T cell receptor (beta chain) sequence together with its context. Ten or more counts support this clonotype. Its antigen target is currently unknown. Per-nucleotide qualities are absent, and no much larger clonotype sits a single base away. This specimen comes from a study of CD8 T cells in ankylosing spondylitis (TCRdb year 2017). In the study overall: T cell receptor beta repertoires were profiled in healthy donors and ankylosing spondylitis patients so that disease-linked TCR variants could be found. In total, the full study cohort was made up of 85 to 140 healthy donors and some 26 ankylosing spondylitis patients. Peripheral blood was sampled, and synovial fluid was additionally collected from ankylosing spondylitis patients.

Spanning cysteine to phenylalanine, the CDR3 consists of 16 amino acids. The DNA shown is the 48-base CDR3, in frame from base 1. A distance of 14 bases separates the germline ends of V and J, which lose 5 bases and 0 bases respectively. Paper-wide results and their limitations: The disease-linked clones were reported to be significantly enriched in matched synovial fluid samples from ankylosing spondylitis patients. In peripheral blood, the disease-linked clones were found at relatively low frequencies and had a CD8+ phenotype. Some TCR beta motif variants had previously been reported in synovial fluid and blood of reactive arthritis patients, which suggested common disease-initiation mechanisms. A TCR beta motif of several highly homologous amino acid variants appeared characteristic of blood from ankylosing spondylitis patients.

TCRdb records Illumina HiSeq 2500 as the sequencer. TCR beta libraries were prepared by quantitative 5'-RACE with molecular barcodes. Turning to the authors' computational methods: A new computational method, built on a probabilistic model of VDJ rearrangement, was used to identify disease-linked TCR variants. Using fastp trimming at Q25 and MiXCR clonotype assembly, TCRdb reanalyzed the public sequencing data and kept in-frame beta chains. CDR3 protein sequences are deduplicated, and each keeps its most common genes and DNA. TCRdb assigned the V and J calls; the authors' analysis was not used. Recorded for this sample are approximately 240,000 distinct CDR3 sequences; approximately 24% of them occurred a single time. Of the sample, around 0.64% falls within the top ten clones.

The receptor's source is a male donor with ankylosing spondylitis or in good health (not recorded which). Sample: blood, either unsorted or a sorted T cell fraction (not recorded which). Recombination joined TRBV12-3 or TRBV12-4 with TRBJ1-5, with a tentative D gene TRBD1 over 5 matching bases. The CDR3 is CASSGRTYHSNQPQHF. The DNA sequence reads TGTGCCAGCAGTGGACGGACATACCATAGCAATCAGCCCCAGCATTTT.